The entry below describes one T cell receptor beta chain. Its cognate antigen has yet to be identified. There are no base qualities to consult, and no much larger clone falls within one base. The source of the sample is a study of T cell responses to AZD1222 COVID-19 vaccine (dated by TCRdb to about 2021). About the full investigation: TCR sequencing was performed for about 240 trial participants, of whom some 200 were given two doses of AZD1222 and around 25 were given two doses of MenACWY control vaccine. Trial participants were enrolled by age into 18-55, 56-69 and 70-plus year subgroups, with approximately 160, 26 and 62 TCR-sequenced participants respectively. On the study overall, not on this receptor specifically: CD4 TCRs associated with the vaccine covered the entire spike protein, and the dominant responses were in regions 160-218 and 743-854. Only five or six AZD1222 recipients were SARS-CoV-2 seropositive at baseline, limiting conclusions about previously exposed vaccinees. Reportedly, close to half of the unique spike-specific TCRs recognized epitopes lying outside the regions that are mutated in the B.1.351 and B.1.1.7 variants. Most participants were white British and females outnumbered males, and the authors suggested that clonal diversity may have been underestimated. No day 14 peak-response samples were available, so repertoires were characterized only after the peak T cell response. The 56-69-year group was small, and its depth increase did not reach significance, likely because of low power. After two AZD1222 doses, both the breadth and the depth of spike-specific TCRs were significantly higher than at day 0 and than in MenACWY recipients.

The intended sense of this specimen's time point label: about 28 days (+/-7) after the second vaccine dose. AZD1222 recipients whose second dose came at about 4 weeks and those whose second dose came at about 12 weeks were combined into one group, since spike-specific TCR depth and breadth did not differ between the two schedules. Samples from vaccinated people were obtained from the UK trials COV001 and COV002, which included a single-blind randomized controlled phase 2/3 trial of AZD1222 (ChAdOx1 nCoV-19) in healthy adults. Trial participant PBMC samples were collected at day 0 and day 28 after the second dose for TCRbeta chain sequencing. CDR1 is given as GTSNPN and CDR2 as SVGIG, both from the germline V gene (reference sequence). From the cysteine through the phenylalanine, the CDR3 covers 12 amino acids. Only the CDR3 DNA stays, 36 bases, in frame from base 1. V is shortened by 3 bases, J by 4 bases, and the region joining them spans 7 bases.

The CDR3 regions of human TCRbeta chains were analyzed by immunosequencing. On the study's bioinformatics: TCRs in the repertoires were matched against a reference library of SARS-CoV-2-specific TCRs that had been generated with the MIRA antigen-specificity platform. Breadth was defined as the fraction of unique TCRs that were SARS-CoV-2-associated, and depth was defined as the fraction of total T cells that were SARS-CoV-2-associated. Using the MIRA data, each spike-specific TCR was assigned both to the spike region to which the TCR was reactive and to a CD4 or CD8 class. Log10-transformed breadth and depth values were compared by one-way ANOVA with Sidak's multiple comparisons tests. TCRdb re-hosts the immuneACCESS table, in-frame sequences only. Its copies lack some clones; in the studies checked, an unresolved V gene accounts for under half of them, and the cause for the rest is not known. V and J calls and clone size are those listed in that table; D and trimming were worked out from the DNA. Recorded for this sample are around 130,000 clones; more than 85% of them occurred a single time. The ten largest clones take up 1.5% to 2% of the sample.

The sequencing used peripheral blood, collected 28 days after the second AZD1222 dose. Recombination linked TRBV30 to TRBJ1-3; the D gene cannot be resolved reliably. This TCR came from an adult who received the AZD1222 COVID-19 vaccine. This receptor carries the CDR3 CAWRHLGNTIYF. The sequenced DNA: TGTGCCTGGAGGCACTTGGGAAACACCATATATTTT.